This T cell receptor beta chain comes out of a study of cytomegalovirus exposure and HLA in healthy donors. Germline CDR1 SGHAT, CDR2 FQNNGV. The CDR3 length is 16 residues. The PCR made use of 60 Vbeta and 13 Jbeta primers. Profiling relied on immunoSEQ multiplex PCR, and the TCRdb table lists in-frame clones only, not all of them. The sample shows 100,000 or so clones, 76% of them seen only once. Sequencing was done on a sample of PBMCs. This TCR came from a man aged 35 to 55 in good health and CMV-seronegative. The V and J genes are TRBV11-2 and TRBJ2-5, with TRBD2 identical over 8 bases. The J call is doubtful: the DNA matches TRBJ2-7 better. CDR3: CASSQSGSRLTYEQYF. For the CDR3, the DNA is TGTGCCAGCAGCCAAAGCGGGAGTCGACTAACCTACGAGCAGTACTTC.